The clone carrying this T cell receptor (beta chain) appeared a few times. The sample is drawn from a study of T cells in Graves' hyperthyroidism and ophthalmopathy. The CDR3 totals 15 residues. Germline V CDR1 and CDR2: MDHEN, SYDVKM. Between the trimmed V and J ends, which lost 2 bases and 9 bases, there was a span of 20 bases. TCR beta CDR3 region amplification was performed from RNA transcripts. Primed by the HTBI set, a first-round RT-PCR was run on the TCR CDR3. TCRdb re-called the multiplex PCR reads with MiXCR, one entry per CDR3 protein. The table has around 340,000 distinct CDR3 sequences, around 13% seen once. Across 18 months, stable Graves' hyperthyroidism was marked by no progression to ophthalmopathy. The hyperthyroidism was newly diagnosed and had lasted under 2 months; the patients were aged 18 to 65. Patients were excluded because of uncontrolled infection, other autoimmune disease, pregnancy or lactation. PBMCs were obtained from 9 to 10 ml fresh peripheral blood.

The source of this sequence is a woman aged 25-40 years with Graves' hyperthyroidism. Sequenced sample: blood. V is TRBV28 and J is TRBJ2-7; D call uncertain. CDR3 bases: TGTGCCAGCAGTTTACCCCCGGGTGTCGATCGAAGGCAGTACTTC. Protein sequence: CASSLPPGVDRRQYF.